This T cell receptor (beta chain) was sequenced in a study of T cell responses to AZD1222 COVID-19 vaccine. As concerns this clone: Its antigen remains unknown.

Here immunoSEQ multiplex PCR was the method, and the copy in TCRdb shows in-frame clones only, minus some. In the table there are around 140,000 clones, 88% of which are singletons. Study results and caveats: Elevations in Spike-specific TCR breadth and depth followed administration of two AZD1222 doses. Spike-wide vaccine-associated CD4 TCRs dominated at 160-218 and 743-854. Just a handful of AZD1222 recipients tested seropositive at baseline. Donors in the cohort were predominantly white British and more often female, and clonal diversity was possibly underestimated.

The source of this sequence is an adult who received the MenACWY meningococcal vaccine as a control. The material was peripheral blood, obtained 28 days after the second dose of the MenACWY control vaccine.

The CDR3 DNA sequence: TGTGCCAGTAGTAGGGGGGATCCGCTAAATGAGCAGTTCTTC. This sequence encodes CASSRGDPLNEQFF. The J gene is TRBJ2-1, the V gene TRBV19; D possibly corresponds to TRBD2 (6 bases). Germline V gene data show CDR1 as LNHDA and CDR2 as SQIVND (reference sequence). There are 14 residues in the CDR3. The V end lost 4 bases, the J end lost 7 bases, and 14 bases lay between the germline ends.